The 7 T cell receptor beta chains presented below share a single source sample, sequenced in a study of blood T cell repertoires in COVID-19. Data came from immunoSEQ multiplex PCR; TCRdb stores just in-frame clones and leaves some out. Altogether over 85,000 clones are present, about 87% being singletons, with the ten largest covering roughly 4.2%. Sequenced input: peripheral blood. The source is a human donor with COVID-19, enrolled during active disease. The donor label of this sample is uncertain.

J is TRBJ2-1 and V is TRBV10-1; 11 nucleotides line up with TRBD2. This CDR3 is built from 21 residues. V lost 4 bases, J lost 0 bases, and 17 bases stayed unmatched. Germline V gene lookup returns CDR1 WNHNN and CDR2 SYGVQD (reference sequence). The CDR3 DNA sequence: TGCGCCAGCAGTGGGGCCCCCTACCTAGCGGGAGGACCCCCCTCCTACAATGAGCAGTTCTTC. Protein product: CASSGAPYLAGGPPSYNEQFF.

The chain links TRBV11-3 to TRBJ1-2; 12 nucleotides align to TRBD1. Trimming at V came to 5 bases and at J to 7 bases, leaving 11 bases not matched to a gene. The CDR3 is made up of 16 amino acids. Germline V CDR1 and CDR2: SGHNT, YENEEA. The CDR3 coding sequence is TGTGCCAGCAGCACTCCGGGACAGGGGGCGTTCTCTGGCTACACCTTC. This gives the protein CASSTPGQGAFSGYTF.

The chain has TRBV2 and TRBJ2-7; D unclear. The CDR3 sequence is 14 residues long. CDR1 SNHLY and CDR2 FYNNEI come from the germline V gene. V was trimmed by 1 base and J by 7 bases, leaving 14 bases between them. In DNA form, the CDR3 reads TGTGCCAGCAGTGAAGGGTTTGGCCCCTGGGAGCAGTACTTC. This encodes CASSEGFGPWEQYF.

This chain uses TRBV9 with TRBJ1-1; 12 nucleotides align to TRBD1. In germline, CDR1 is SGDLS, CDR2 YYNGEE. This CDR3 is built from 15 residues. The trim removed 0 bases at V and 5 bases at J, leaving 2 bases unmatched. CDR3 in amino acids: CASSVEGQGATEAFF. The DNA for the CDR3 is TGTGCCAGCAGCGTAGAGGGACAGGGGGCAACTGAAGCTTTCTTT.

The gene calls are TRBV5-1 and TRBJ2-2; tentatively, D is TRBD1 (6 bases). The CDR3 contains 16 residues. Per the germline V gene, CDR1 is SGHRS and CDR2 is YFSETQ. V was pared by 3 bases and J by 3 bases, with 15 bases between. In DNA, the CDR3 is TGCGCCAGCAGCTCCTCCGGACAGCCCTACACCGGGGAGCTGTTTTTT. Protein product: CASSSSGQPYTGELFF. Full variable domain (remainder filled in from reference TRBV5-1 and TRBJ2-2): KAGVTQTPRYLIKTRGQQVTLSCSPISGHRSVSWYQQTPGQGLQFLFEYFSETQRNKGNFPGRFSGRQFSNSRSEMNVSTLELGDSALYLCASSSSGQPYTGELFFGEGSRLTVL.

V gene TRBV7-9 combines with J gene TRBJ2-7, with 7 bases aligning to TRBD2. The trim removed 6 bases at V and 3 bases at J, leaving 11 bases unmatched. The CDR3 length is 15 residues. CDR1 is SEHNR and CDR2 is FQNEAQ in the germline V gene (reference sequence). CDR3 in amino acids: CASSQATSPHYEQYF. Here the CDR3 DNA reads TGTGCCAGCAGTCAAGCGACTAGCCCGCACTACGAGCAGTACTTC.

The chain carries TRBV4-2 and TRBJ1-1, with D hard to call. V lost 0 bases and J lost 8, with 10 bases in between. This CDR3 has 13 residues. Germline loops: CDR1 LGHNA, CDR2 YNFKEQ. CDR3 sequence: CASSQDPQAEAFF. As DNA, the CDR3 is TGTGCCAGCAGCCAAGATCCGCAGGCCGAAGCTTTCTTT.